This entry describes one TCR beta chain. The antigen is undetermined. The data were produced by immunoSEQ multiplex PCR, yet TCRdb's version contains in-frame clones alone and is incomplete. The sample lists approximately 140,000 clones; 90% were seen once. The data originate from a study of T cell responses to AZD1222 COVID-19 vaccine. V dropped 3 bases and J dropped 8 bases, with 19 bases sitting between them. This CDR3 comprises 15 residues. CDR1 is SGHAT, CDR2 FQNNGV, per germline. Study-level points and caveats: Recipients of two AZD1222 doses showed rising Spike-specific TCR breadth and depth. Baseline seropositives among AZD1222 recipients totaled only 5 to 7. The sample set comprised mostly white British donors with more females, and clonal diversity was possibly underestimated.

V is TRBV11-2 and J is TRBJ1-2; D might be TRBD1 (5 bases). Specimen: peripheral blood, collected on day 0 of AZD1222 vaccination. This sequence was found in an adult in good health. The CDR3 bases are TGTGCCAGCAGCTTGGAGCTCCAGGGACTTTTAGGCTACACCTTC. This translates into CASSLELQGLLGYTF.